Listed below are T cell receptor beta chains from one sample, sequenced in a study of cytomegalovirus exposure and HLA in healthy donors. Clones were sequenced by immunoSEQ multiplex PCR, and TCRdb holds only the in-frame ones, with some missing. The sample lists approximately 170,000 clones, roughly 84% occurring once. Sequences were obtained from PBMCs. The receptors originated from a man in his thirties or forties in good health and CMV-seropositive. CDR3s include the opening cysteine and the closing phenylalanine or tryptophan. The D gene is left open where the match is weak. Clone size is stated in some rows and not others, as once, few, many or a class when expanded.

TRBV7-9,.,.,TRBJ2-7,TGTGCCAGCAGCTTCAAAGGAGGGTGGGGCAACGAGCAGTACTTC,CASSFKGGWGNEQYF
TRBV9,.,.,TRBJ1-2,TGTGCCAGCAGCACTCAGGGGCCTAACTATGGCTACACCTTC,CASSTQGPNYGYTF
TRBV11-3,.,.,TRBJ2-7,TGTGCCAGCAGCTTAGATCCTTGGAGCAACGAGCAGTACTTC,CASSLDPWSNEQYF
TRBV7-9,once,.,TRBJ2-6,TGTGCCAGCAGCTTAACTGGGGGCTTAACGTCGGGGGCCAACGTCCTGACTTTC,CASSLTGGLTSGANVLTF
TRBV7-2,few,.,TRBJ2-5,TGTGCCGGCTCCGCCTACGGGGGGACCCAGTACTTC,CAGSAYGGTQYF
TRBV11-2,.,TRBD2,TRBJ2-5,TGTGCCAGCAGCCGCGGGGGGGAAGAGACCCAGTACTTC,CASSRGGEETQYF
TRBV30,.,TRBD1,TRBJ2-5,TGTGGGACAGGTCAAGAGACCCAGTACTTC,CGTGQETQYF
TRBV5-1,.,TRBD1,TRBJ1-1,TGCGCCAGCAGCCTCGGGACAGGGCTTATGAACACTGAAGCTTTCTTT,CASSLGTGLMNTEAFF
TRBV5-1,.,.,TRBJ2-1,TGCGCCAGCAGCTTGCAACAGGCGACCTACAATGAGCAGTTCTTC,CASSLQQATYNEQFF
TRBV14,.,TRBD1,TRBJ1-1,TGTGCCAGCAGCCGTCCCGGGACAGTGAATGAAGCTTTCTTT,CASSRPGTVNEAFF
TRBV5-1,.,.,TRBJ2-1,TGCGCCAGCAGCCTCGCCGGCAATGAGCAGTTCTTC,CASSLAGNEQFF
TRBV19,.,.,TRBJ2-7,TGTGCCAGTAGTATACAGGGATTCTCCTACGAGCAGTACTTC,CASSIQGFSYEQYF
TRBV7-6,many,.,TRBJ2-3,TGTGCCAGCAGCCGGAGCGGAGATACGCAGTATTTT,CASSRSGDTQYF
TRBV28,.,.,TRBJ1-4,TGTGCCAGCAGACCCGGTCGTAATGAAAAACTGTTTTTT,CASRPGRNEKLFF
TRBV19,.,.,TRBJ2-1,TGTGCCAGTAGGCGGGCCAATTCCTACAATGAGCAGTTCTTC,CASRRANSYNEQFF
TRBV7-2,.,.,TRBJ1-2,TGTGCCAGCAGCTTTGACAGCAACTATGGCTACACCTTC,CASSFDSNYGYTF
TRBV27,.,.,TRBJ1-2,TGTGCCAGCAGTCCCAGAAGGGGCTATGGCTACACCTTC,CASSPRRGYGYTF
TRBV6-5,.,.,TRBJ2-2,TGTGCCAGCAGTTCCCTAGGGGGTGGGTTCACCGGGGAGCTGTTTTTT,CASSSLGGGFTGELFF
TRBV6-5,.,.,TRBJ2-5,TGTGCCAGCAGTTACTCGTTCCGGGAGACCCAGTACTTC,CASSYSFRETQYF
TRBV5-4,.,TRBD2,TRBJ2-3,TGTGCCAGCAGCCCGGGGACTAGCGGGAGTCCAAGCACAGATACGCAGTATTTT,CASSPGTSGSPSTDTQYF
TRBV15,.,TRBD2,TRBJ2-5,TGTGCCACCAGCAGACTCAGACTAGCGGCCTTACAAGAGACCCAGTACTTC,CATSRLRLAALQETQYF
TRBV30,.,.,TRBJ1-3,TGTGCCTGGGGACTCGGAAACACCATATATTTT,CAWGLGNTIYF
TRBV25-1,.,TRBD2,TRBJ2-3,TGTGCCAGCGGACTAGCGGGAGTTGATACGCAGTATTTT,CASGLAGVDTQYF
TRBV5-4,.,TRBD1,TRBJ1-6,TGTGCCAGCAGCCCTGGGACAGGGGACACCGTCTATAATTCACCCCTCCACTTT,CASSPGTGDTVYNSPLHF
TRBV28,once,.,TRBJ1-2,TGTGCCAGCAGTCTCGGGTACTATGGCTACACCTTC,CASSLGYYGYTF
TRBV7-6,.,TRBD1,TRBJ1-1,TGTGCCAGCAGTACGGACAGGGGGCTGAGGACTGAAGCTTTCTTT,CASSTDRGLRTEAFF
TRBV6-1,.,TRBD1,TRBJ2-3,TGTGCCAGCAGTGAAGATCACAGGGGGCTCTCAGATACGCAGTATTTT,CASSEDHRGLSDTQYF
TRBV9,once,TRBD2,TRBJ2-1,TGTGCCAGCAGCGCTTCTAGCGGACCCGCCTACAATGAGCAGTTCTTC,CASSASSGPAYNEQFF
TRBV7-2,.,TRBD2,TRBJ2-7,TGTGCCAGCAGCCCCATTGGAGGGAGGGCGTCCTACGAGCAGTACTTC,CASSPIGGRASYEQYF
TRBV6-5,.,TRBD2,TRBJ2-3,TGTGCCAGCAGTCCATCGGGGGGGCTCTCGGATACGCAGTATTTT,CASSPSGGLSDTQYF
TRBV6-5,.,TRBD2,TRBJ2-2,TGTGCCAGCACTCCTAGCGGGGGGGCCACCGGGGAGCTGTTTTTT,CASTPSGGATGELFF
TRBV5-4,.,.,TRBJ1-3,TGTGCCAGCAGCTCGCAGGGTTCCGGAAACACCATATATTTT,CASSSQGSGNTIYF
TRBV6-5,.,TRBD2,TRBJ2-1,TGTGCCAGCAGTTACGGCGGGGGGGCATCCTATGAGCAGTTCTTC,CASSYGGGASYEQFF
TRBV7-6,.,TRBD2,TRBJ2-1,TGTGCCAGCAGCTTAGGGGGACTAGCGGGATACAATGAGCAGTTCTTC,CASSLGGLAGYNEQFF
TRBV27,.,TRBD1,TRBJ2-7,TGTGCCAGCAGTGTGGGGACAGGGTTGAACGAGCAGTACTTC,CASSVGTGLNEQYF
TRBV5-1,.,.,TRBJ2-1,TGCGCCAGCAGCTCTGGACTCAATGAGCAGTTCTTC,CASSSGLNEQFF
TRBV6-5,few,.,TRBJ1-2,TGTGCCAGCAGTTCCTCTGTTGGGGCGGAGGGCTATGGCTACACCTTC,CASSSSVGAEGYGYTF
TRBV28,.,.,TRBJ1-1,TGTGCCAGCAGTTTACCCACTTCTAATGAAGCTTTCTTT,CASSLPTSNEAFF
TRBV11-3,.,.,TRBJ1-1,TGTGCCAGCAGCTTAGCCCCCGGACAGACCGAACTGAACACTGAAGCTTTCTTT,CASSLAPGQTELNTEAFF
TRBV13,.,.,TRBJ1-1,TGTGCCAGCAGCTCTGGACTCATTATGAACACTGAAGCTTTCTTT,CASSSGLIMNTEAFF
TRBV7-3,once,TRBD2,TRBJ2-7,TGTGCCAGCAGCTCGGGACTAGCGGGAGACGAGCAGTACTTC,CASSSGLAGDEQYF
TRBV18,.,.,TRBJ2-7,TGTGCCAGCTCATCTCGGGAGACCTACGAGCAGTACTTC,CASSSRETYEQYF
TRBV4-1,.,.,TRBJ2-1,TGCGCCAGCAGCCTTACTCCCCCGATTTACAATGAGCAGTTCTTC,CASSLTPPIYNEQFF
TRBV28,.,TRBD1,TRBJ2-7,TGTGCCAGCAGTGAGGGACAGAGAACCTACGAGCAGTACTTC,CASSEGQRTYEQYF
TRBV7-3,.,.,TRBJ1-1,TGTGCCAGCAGCCGAGAGGGCTCAAACACTGAAGCTTTCTTT,CASSREGSNTEAFF
TRBV30,.,.,TRBJ2-3,TGTGCCTGGAACCTAGGATACAGGGATCCGCAGTATTTT,CAWNLGYRDPQYF
TRBV7-2,.,TRBD2,TRBJ2-7,TGTGCCAGCAGCACGGGACTAGCGGGAGACGGCGAGCAGTACTTC,CASSTGLAGDGEQYF
TRBV18,.,TRBD2,TRBJ2-2,TGTGCCAGCTCACCGTCTAGCGGGAGGGCAGGAACCGGGGAGCTGTTTTTT,CASSPSSGRAGTGELFF
TRBV7-9,few,TRBD1,TRBJ1-1,TGTGCCACCGGACAGGAGCGTGCTGAAGCTTTCTTT,CATGQERAEAFF
TRBV5-1,.,.,TRBJ2-5,TGCGCCAGCAGCAGAACCCAGGGAAACTGGCAAGAGACCCAGTACTTC,CASSRTQGNWQETQYF
TRBV25-1,.,.,TRBJ2-7,TGTGCCAGCAGCGCCCCCCTTTCGAGCGGCAACTCCTACGAGCAGTACTTC,CASSAPLSSGNSYEQYF
TRBV27,.,.,TRBJ1-6,TGTGCCAGCACTCCCAGGGTCTCCTATAATTCACCCCTCCACTTT,CASTPRVSYNSPLHF
TRBV11-2,once,.,TRBJ2-1,TGTGCCAGCAGCGCCCTAAAGAGGGACTCCTACAATGAGCAGTTCTTC,CASSALKRDSYNEQFF
TRBV28,.,.,TRBJ1-5,TGTGCCAGCACTCCGGGGGAGGGGACTCAGCCCCAGCATTTT,CASTPGEGTQPQHF
TRBV13,once,TRBD2,TRBJ2-3,TGTGCCAGCAGCCCGACTAGCGGGACCCTCACAGATACGCAGTATTTT,CASSPTSGTLTDTQYF
TRBV5-4,.,TRBD1,TRBJ1-1,TGTGCCAGCAGCTTGGCACCAGGGGGGTCCGCTGAAGCTTTCTTT,CASSLAPGGSAEAFF
TRBV7-8,.,TRBD1,TRBJ2-7,TGTGCCAGCAGCCAGGAGAGACAGGGGGACGAGCAGTACTTC,CASSQERQGDEQYF